This is a list of T cell receptor beta chains from one sample in a study of T cells after yellow fever vaccination. Each CDR3 protein is one row after TCRdb ran MiXCR on the 5' RACE reads. The sample comprises some 390,000 distinct CDR3 sequences, 6% to 8% of which are singletons, and approximately 15% rests with the top ten. Sample: PBMCs, taken 5 days after the yellow fever booster vaccination. The receptors derive from a man aged 25 to 40 who received the YFV17D yellow fever vaccine. The CDR3 runs from the conserved cysteine through the conserved F or W. The D gene is left open where the match is weak. Clone size, where shown, is once, few, many, or a class for clones that have expanded.

TRBV20-1	TRBJ2-7	few	TRBD2	CSARGLAVYEQYF	TGCAGTGCTAGGGGACTAGCCGTATACGAGCAGTACTTC
TRBV28	TRBJ2-1	many	TRBD2	CASSSLVLAGVGNEQFF	TGTGCCAGCAGCTCGCTCGTCCTAGCGGGAGTTGGAAATGAGCAGTTCTTC
TRBV5-4	TRBJ2-3	few	TRBD2	CASSGGGFTDTQYF	TGTGCCAGCAGCGGGGGAGGGTTCACAGATACGCAGTATTTT
TRBV7-9	TRBJ2-1	many	TRBD2	CASSFSGRAGEQFF	TGTGCCAGCAGCTTTAGCGGGAGAGCGGGTGAGCAGTTCTTC
TRBV7-2	TRBJ2-7	many	TRBD2	CASSVGRIYEQYF	TGTGCCAGCAGCGTCGGGAGGATCTACGAGCAGTACTTC
TRBV5-1	TRBJ2-7	few	TRBD1	CASSLGGTEDEQYF	TGCGCCAGCAGCTTGGGGGGGACAGAGGACGAGCAGTACTTC
TRBV18	TRBJ2-1	few	TRBD2	CASAHPGGRGTYNEQFF	TGTGCCAGCGCCCATCCAGGCGGGAGGGGGACCTACAATGAGCAGTTCTTC
TRBV7-2	TRBJ1-5	-	-	CASSLGGGVHQPQHF	TGTGCCAGCAGCTTAGGTGGCGGGGTGCATCAGCCCCAGCATTTT
TRBV12-3/TRBV12-4	TRBJ1-1	-	-	CASSLAQLGEAFF	TGTGCCAGCAGTTTAGCCCAGTTGGGTGAAGCTTTCTTT
TRBV20-1	TRBJ2-3	-	-	CSARDLGRAGITDTQYF	TGCAGTGCTAGAGATCTCGGCAGGGCGGGTATCACAGATACGCAGTATTTT
TRBV5-1	TRBJ2-3	-	-	CASTSRDGTDTQYF	TGCGCCAGCACGTCGCGGGACGGCACAGATACGCAGTATTTT
TRBV20-1	TRBJ2-2	many	-	CSARGTGELFF	TGCAGTGCTAGGGGCACCGGGGAGCTGTTTTTT
TRBV5-6	TRBJ2-7	few	-	CASTNFYLYEQYF	TGTGCCAGCACCAATTTTTACCTCTACGAGCAGTACTTC
TRBV6-5	TRBJ2-7	-	-	CASSYGGKEQYF	TGTGCCAGCAGTTACGGAGGGAAGGAGCAGTACTTC
TRBV11-2	TRBJ2-3	-	-	CASTFPRYLTDTQYF	TGTGCCAGCACCTTTCCCCGTTATCTTACAGATACGCAGTATTTT
TRBV27	TRBJ2-7	-	-	CASRGGNTGSYEQYF	TGTGCCAGCAGGGGGGGTAATACGGGCTCCTACGAGCAGTACTTC
TRBV19	TRBJ1-2	few	TRBD1	CASSTVRDSYGYTF	TGTGCCAGTAGTACCGTCCGGGACAGCTATGGCTACACCTTC
TRBV24-1	TRBJ2-1	many	-	CATSDRSLRTSSYNEQFF	TGTGCCACCAGTGATAGGTCCTTACGGACGAGCTCCTACAATGAGCAGTTCTTC
TRBV29-1	TRBJ2-2	many	-	CSGRGQGLGELFF	TGCAGCGGAAGGGGTCAGGGCCTTGGGGAGCTGTTTTTT
TRBV30	TRBJ2-1	-	-	CAWSHPQRGAQGEQFF	TGTGCCTGGAGCCACCCCCAGAGAGGGGCCCAGGGTGAGCAGTTCTTC
TRBV5-1	TRBJ1-1	few	-	CASSDAGEAFF	TGCGCCAGCAGCGACGCCGGTGAAGCTTTCTTT
TRBV19	TRBJ1-2	-	-	CASSALRTEGGYTF	TGTGCCAGTAGTGCCCTCCGGACAGAAGGGGGCTACACCTTC
TRBV12-3/TRBV12-4	TRBJ2-1	-	TRBD2	CASNSAGRGYNEQFF	TGTGCCAGCAACTCAGCGGGGAGAGGATACAATGAGCAGTTCTTC
TRBV20-1	TRBJ2-1	few	-	CSARPRGGGEQFF	TGCAGTGCTAGACCCCGGGGAGGGGGTGAGCAGTTCTTC